Following are 22 T cell receptor beta chains from one sample sequenced in a study of blood T cell repertoires in COVID-19. The data were produced by immunoSEQ multiplex PCR, yet TCRdb's version contains in-frame clones alone and is incomplete. Of about 190,000 clones listed, roughly 79% are singletons. Sequenced input: peripheral blood. These receptors came from a man aged 55 to 69 with active or convalescent COVID-19.

Note on this clone: The junction departs from germline at one end; a sequencing error may be responsible. The chain uses TRBV9 and TRBJ1-1, with D hard to call. This CDR3 comprises 16 residues. Germline lookup yields CDR1 SGDLS and CDR2 YYNGEE. CDR3 region: CASSVVGVDSNIEAFF. CDR3 nucleotides: TGTGCCAGCAGCGTAGTCGGGGTAGACTCCAACATTGAAGCTTTCTTT.

The rearrangement uses TRBV6-5 and TRBJ1-4, with D possibly being TRBD1 (5 bases). This CDR3 comprises 16 residues. Germline lookup yields CDR1 MNHEY and CDR2 SVGAGI. Deletions cut 0 bases from V and 7 bases from J, with 15 bases between. The CDR3 loop is CASSYSVGERVEKLFF. CDR3 DNA: TGTGCCAGCAGTTACTCGGTGGGGGAGCGGGTTGAAAAACTGTTTTTT.

This sequence joins TRBV19 and TRBJ1-5, with D uncertain. The germline V and J ends were trimmed by 5 bases and 0 bases, with 20 bases remaining between them. The CDR3 is made up of 18 amino acids. Per the germline V gene, CDR1 is LNHDA and CDR2 is SQIVND (reference sequence). DNA of the CDR3: TGTGCCAGTAGTGTTGTCTTCAGTGCGGCGGGTAGCAATCAGCCCCAGCATTTT. This gives the protein CASSVVFSAAGSNQPQHF.

As DNA, the CDR3 is TGTGCCAGCTCTCCAATACGGTCGTATTCACCCCTCCACTTT. Protein product: CASSPIRSYSPLHF. The chain uses TRBV18 and TRBJ1-6, with D unclear. CDR1 and CDR2 from the germline V gene are KGHSH and LQKENI. The CDR3 runs to 14 residues. V lost 6 bases and J 8 bases, leaving 14 bases between the germline ends.

The rearrangement joins TRBV7-2 to TRBJ1-1; possible D gene TRBD1, 5 bases. Germline V gene sequence: CDR1 SGHTA, CDR2 FQGNSA. The CDR3 runs 14 residues. Trimming took 5 bases from V and 4 from J, leaving 14 bases between them. The CDR3: CASSPQGGSTEAFF. In DNA form, the CDR3 reads TGTGCCAGCAGCCCGCAGGGAGGAAGCACTGAAGCTTTCTTT.

This chain links TRBV28 with TRBJ2-7, with 8 bases lining up with TRBD1. Germline CDR1 and CDR2: MDHEN and SYDVKM. The CDR3 is made up of 15 amino acids. Losses at the gene ends were 5 bases for V and 5 bases for J; bases not matched to a gene: 11. CDR3 in amino acids: CASSPRPTGDDEQYF. CDR3 bases: TGTGCCAGCAGTCCGCGCCCGACAGGGGACGACGAGCAGTACTTC.

This chain links TRBV7-2 with TRBJ2-2; 9 positions agree with TRBD1. Germline assignment: CDR1 SGHTA and CDR2 FQGNSA. CDR3 length: 14 residues. Trimming removed 5 bases from V and 6 bases from J; junction bases left unmatched: 4. Written as DNA, the CDR3 is TGTGCCAGCAGCAGACAGGGGGGGTCCGGGGAGCTGTTTTTT. Translated: CASSRQGGSGELFF.

The chain recombines TRBV28 with TRBJ2-5; TRBD2 matches 9 bases. Per the germline V gene, CDR1 is MDHEN and CDR2 is SYDVKM. Trimming cost V 5 bases and J 5 bases; bases outside gene matches: 9. CDR3 size: 15 residues. CDR3 amino acids: CASSGGGRARETQYF. The CDR3 DNA reads as TGTGCCAGCAGTGGAGGCGGGAGGGCCAGGGAGACCCAGTACTTC.

This clone was seen once. V is TRBV14 and J is TRBJ2-1; 9 nucleotides match TRBD2. In germline, CDR1 is SGHDN, CDR2 FVKESK. The length of the CDR3 is 15 residues. Trimming took 2 bases from V and 5 from J; bases not matched to a gene: 4. CDR3 region: CASSQPTSGHNEQFF. The CDR3 nucleotides read TGTGCCAGCAGCCAACCGACTAGCGGTCACAATGAGCAGTTCTTC.

CDR3 sequence reads: CASSLPLTVNTEAFF. The CDR3 nucleotides read TGTGCCAGCAGCTTACCCTTGACAGTGAACACTGAAGCTTTCTTT. The chain uses TRBV7-9 and TRBJ1-1; weak D call: TRBD1 (5 bases). V lost 2 bases, J lost 0 bases, and 10 bases lay in between. This CDR3 has 15 amino acids. In germline, CDR1 is SEHNR, CDR2 FQNEAQ (reference sequence).

The chain employs TRBV2 and TRBJ2-1, with 7 bases identical to TRBD1. Germline CDR1 and CDR2: SNHLY and FYNNEI. This CDR3 comprises 17 residues. J was trimmed by 4 bases and V by 9 bases; bases with no gene match: 18. The CDR3 here is CARPDRDLSNFYNEQFF. As DNA, the CDR3 is TGTGCCAGGCCTGACAGGGACCTCTCGAACTTTTACAATGAGCAGTTCTTC.

This chain connects TRBV4-1 to TRBJ1-2; 7 nucleotides match TRBD1. Per the germline V gene, CDR1 is MGHRA and CDR2 is YSYEKL. The CDR3 is made up of 15 amino acids. Losses at the gene ends were 4 bases for V and 0 bases for J; bases not matched to a gene: 5. CDR3 residues: CASSPRDRANYGYTF. CDR3 DNA: TGCGCCAGCAGCCCTCGGGACAGAGCTAACTATGGCTACACCTTC.

The J gene is TRBJ2-3, the V gene TRBV6-5, with 8 nucleotides matching TRBD1. There are 13 residues in the CDR3. The germline CDR1 and CDR2 sequences are MNHEY and SVGAGI. J gave up 3 bases and V 8 bases, and 4 bases lay outside the gene matches. The CDR3 region has the DNA TGTGCCAGCGGGACAGGAGTAACAGATACGCAGTATTTT. It is translated as CASGTGVTDTQYF.

The chain combines TRBV9 with TRBJ2-1; the match to TRBD2 covers 9 bases. CDR3 size: 16 residues. In germline, CDR1 is SGDLS, CDR2 YYNGEE. The trim removed 3 bases at V and 5 bases at J, leaving 9 bases unmatched. CDR3 sequence (DNA): TGTGCCAGCAGCGGCCTCCTAGCGGGATCTCACAATGAGCAGTTCTTC. Amino acids: CASSGLLAGSHNEQFF.

This chain joins TRBV7-6 and TRBJ2-2; TRBD2 is a possible D gene (6 bases). The V end lost 1 base, the J end lost 4 bases, and 10 bases lay between the germline ends. The CDR3 sequence is 15 residues long. Germline V gene data show CDR1 as SGHVS and CDR2 as FNYEAQ. The chain's CDR3 is CASSLGRAGTGELFF. DNA for the CDR3: TGTGCCAGCAGCTTAGGGAGGGCAGGCACCGGGGAGCTGTTTTTT. Full variable domain (rest looked up from reference TRBV7-6 and TRBJ2-2): GAGVSQSPRYKVTKRGQDVALRCDPISGHVSLYWYRQALGQGPEFLTYFNYEAQQDKSGLPNDRFSAERPEGSISTLTIQRTEQRDSAMYRCASSLGRAGTGELFFGEGSRLTVL.

The chain employs TRBV3-1 (or the pseudogene TRBV3-2) and TRBJ1-2; D is uncertain. The CDR3 consists of 11 residues. Germline V lookup: CDR1 LGHDT, CDR2 YNNKEL (reference sequence). The V gene lost 0 bases and the J gene lost 8 bases, with 4 bases spanning the gap. For the CDR3, the DNA is TGTGCCAGCAGCCAAGAGAGGGGCTACACCTTC. Its protein product is CASSQERGYTF.

The chain couples TRBV28 to TRBJ1-2; D may be TRBD1 (5 bases). V gave up 2 bases and J gave up 4 bases, with 11 bases separating them. The CDR3 runs to 14 residues. The germline V gene encodes CDR1 MDHEN and CDR2 SYDVKM. CDR3 residues: CASSLRGPPYGYTF. The CDR3 nucleotides read TGTGCCAGCAGTTTAAGGGGCCCGCCCTATGGCTACACCTTC.

V is TRBV5-1 and J is TRBJ2-5; D might be TRBD1 (6 bases). V was clipped by 4 bases and J by 4 bases, with 14 bases between them. Germline V gene sequence: CDR1 SGHRS, CDR2 YFSETQ. CDR3 length: 14 residues. This CDR3 reads CASSTGHLGETQYF. In DNA form, the CDR3 reads TGCGCCAGCAGCACGGGACATTTGGGAGAGACCCAGTACTTC.

This clone showed up many times. As DNA, the CDR3 is TGTGCTATAGTTTTTTGGTTCTCCTACGAGCAGTACTTC. Its protein is CAIVFWFSYEQYF. V is TRBV9 and J is TRBJ2-7; D call uncertain. CDR3 size: 13 residues. Germline lookup yields CDR1 SGDLS and CDR2 YYNGEE.

The rearrangement joins TRBV5-4 to TRBJ1-2, with TRBD1 matching over 8 bases. The germline V gene has CDR1 SGHNT and CDR2 YYREEE (reference sequence). There are 14 residues in the CDR3. With V trimmed by 1 base and J by 3 bases, 2 bases remained unmatched. CDR3 bases: TGTGCCAGCAGCTTGCAGGGGGCCGACTATGGCTACACCTTC. Its protein is CASSLQGADYGYTF.

V gene TRBV21-1 combines with J gene TRBJ2-4; TRBD2 reflects the table's D call only, with no check against the DNA. TRBV21-1 is listed as a pseudogene. This CDR3 is built from 16 residues. The DNA of the CDR3 is TGTGCCAGCAGCACCTCAGGAGGGAGAGCCAAAAACATTCAGTACTTC. Amino acids: CASSTSGGRAKNIQYF.

The CDR3 bases are TGTGCCGGTAAGGGGGACAGGACGATGGAGGAGCAGTTCTTC. This translates into CAGKGDRTMEEQFF. The chain uses TRBV2 and TRBJ2-1, with 8 bases that match TRBD1. The CDR3 sequence is 14 residues long. V was pared by 11 bases and J by 10 bases, with 16 bases of the junction left unmatched. Per the germline V gene, CDR1 is SNHLY and CDR2 is FYNNEI.